This TCR beta chain appears in the sequencing data of a study of blood T cell repertoires in COVID-19 (dated by TCRdb to 2020 to 2022). With respect to the entire study: The collaborator samples originated in the United States, Italy and Spain and spanned the acute and convalescent phases of COVID-19. The material from the prospective study consisted of cDNA or gDNA derived from T cells, B-cell-depleted T cells, or PBMCs. Deeply sampled blood TCRbeta repertoires from subjects exposed to, actively infected with, or recovered from COVID-19 were included in the dataset. The repertoires were made available in a free public database intended to serve as a resource for research on the immune response to SARS-CoV-2. Samples were obtained from the ongoing ImmuneRACE study (first 160 participants) and from over a thousand subjects provided by 6 global collaborators. A de-identified subject ID, COVID-19 status, age in years and sex were almost always included in the sample metadata. HLA class I and class II types, where available, came from metadata supplied by the sample provider rather than from assay-based typing.

The research as a whole found: The amount of clinical and demographic metadata varied by source and participant and was provided uncurated.

The collaborating institutions used their own protocols to collect whole blood in K2EDTA tubes. For TCRbeta analysis, collaborator samples were shipped as frozen whole blood, as isolated PBMCs, or as DNA extracted from either sample type. The immunoSEQ Assay, a bias-controlled multiplex PCR, was used to amplify TCRbeta CDR3 regions from genomic DNA. Processing in the source paper ran as follows. Within the assay, amplification of reference gene primers was used to estimate how many nucleated cells each sample contained. Sequence reads were collapsed and filtered to measure the absolute abundance of every unique TCRbeta CDR3 rearrangement. For each sample, productive Simpson clonality was calculated as the square root of Simpson's diversity index across productive rearrangements. Not all clones reach the TCRdb copy of this immuneACCESS table, which keeps in-frame sequences only. Checked studies attribute under half of the gap to unresolved V genes and leave the rest unexplained. That table gives V, J and clone size, and the DNA gave D and trimming. The sample data list some 30,000 clones, and 70% to 90% of these were observed just once. Roughly 3.9% of the sample lies in the top ten.

This clone came up a few times. The specificity of this receptor is unknown. Qualities for individual bases were not recorded, and no much larger clone is one base off. The source material was peripheral blood. The TCR originated in a human donor in a cohort sampled during active COVID-19.

This receptor has the CDR3 CASSWDRYNSPLHF. The base sequence is TGTGCCAGCAGCTGGGACAGATATAATTCACCCCTCCACTTT. This sequence uses TRBV5-4 and TRBJ1-6, and 7 bases in between align with TRBD1. Looking up the germline V gene (reference sequence) yields CDR1 SGHNT and CDR2 YYREEE. V loses 3 bases at its end and J loses 4 bases; junction bases beyond the gene matches: 1. The cysteine opens and the phenylalanine closes a CDR3 of 14 amino acids. Solely the CDR3 DNA is kept, with 42 bases framed from the first base.